This entry concerns a single TCR beta chain. As yet, its antigen is unknown. Clones were read by immunoSEQ multiplex PCR, and TCRdb kept only the in-frame ones, dropping some. The table has about 120,000 clones, around 89% seen once. The CDR3 loop spans 14 amino acids. The germline V gene encodes CDR1 LNHDA and CDR2 SQIVND (reference sequence). Trimming cost V 5 bases and J 2 bases; bases outside gene matches: 3. This sample's time point: peripheral blood 6 weeks after treatment start. This entry is derived from a study of PD-L1 blockade in urothelial cancer. Study-wide context: Analyzed time points were 3 weeks (second dose) and 6 weeks after therapy began.

Study outcomes and limitations: Better progression-free and overall survival followed lower pretreatment blood clonality. In blood at 3 weeks, tumor-associated clones expanded more among patients with durable benefit.

V and J are TRBV19 and TRBJ1-5, with TRBD1 matching 7 bases. Specimen: PBMCs, collected around atezolizumab (anti-PD-L1) treatment. The source is a man aged 55 to 70 with urothelial cancer. The CDR3 reads CASSGGTGNQPQHF. CDR3 nucleotides: TGTGCCAGTAGTGGGGGGACAGGCAATCAGCCCCAGCATTTT.